These T cell receptor beta chains were read from a single sample in a study of blood T cell repertoires in COVID-19. Data came from immunoSEQ multiplex PCR; TCRdb stores just in-frame clones and leaves some out. The table shows 150,000 to 200,000 clones, with roughly 85% occurring only once. The sequencing input was PBMCs or T cells enriched from blood (not recorded which). The receptors derive from a young woman who had recovered from COVID-19. CDR3s include the opening cysteine and the closing phenylalanine or tryptophan. The order of the fields is clone size, V gene, D gene, J gene, CDR3 protein, CDR3 DNA. D genes are given only for firm matches. Not all rows give a size; the values are once, few, many and, for expanded clones, a class.

>.|TRBV21-1|.|TRBJ2-5
CASSKALILLRETRLPIRTQYF
TGTGCCAGCAGCAAAGCGCTTATACTCCTTCGCGAGACCAGACTTCCCATCCGGACCCAGTACTTC
>.|TRBV18|TRBD1|TRBJ2-1
CASSPTGQGDNEQFF
TGTGCCAGCTCACCAACGGGACAGGGTGACAATGAGCAGTTCTTC
>.|TRBV18|TRBD2|TRBJ2-2
CASSQPLAGGPHGELFF
TGTGCCAGCTCCCAACCCCTAGCGGGGGGGCCGCACGGGGAGCTGTTTTTT
>.|TRBV19|TRBD1|TRBJ1-2
CASFSGQGGYGYTF
TGTGCCAGTTTCTCCGGACAGGGAGGCTATGGCTACACCTTC
>.|TRBV29-1|TRBD2|TRBJ2-4
CSVGEGINIQYF
TGCAGCGTTGGGGAGGGGATAAACATTCAGTACTTC
>.|TRBV6-7|.|TRBJ1-1
CASSNQMNTEAFF
TGTGCCAGCAGTAACCAGATGAACACTGAAGCTTTCTTT
>.|TRBV19|TRBD1|TRBJ2-1
CASSLDRGNEQFF
TGTGCCAGTAGCCTCGACAGGGGGAATGAGCAGTTCTTC
>once|TRBV10-3|TRBD1|TRBJ2-7
CAISESLTGVSYEQYF
TGTGCCATCAGTGAGTCACTTACAGGGGTTTCCTACGAGCAGTACTTC
>.|TRBV30|.|TRBJ1-3
CALGHGLGGNTIYF
TGTGCCTTAGGACATGGCTTGGGAGGAAACACCATATATTTT
>.|TRBV5-6|.|TRBJ1-4
CASSPYPQPEKLFF
TGTGCCAGCAGCCCCTATCCCCAACCCGAAAAACTGTTTTTT
>few|TRBV12-3/TRBV12-4|.|TRBJ1-2
CASSFQANYGYTF
TGTGCCAGCAGTTTTCAGGCTAACTATGGCTACACCTTC
>.|TRBV6-5|TRBD1|TRBJ1-5
CASSPGTGGQPQHF
TGTGCCAGCAGCCCCGGGACAGGGGGTCAGCCCCAGCATTTT
>.|TRBV5-1|TRBD1|TRBJ1-6
CASSFGDSYNSPLHF
TGCGCCAGCAGTTTCGGGGACAGTTATAATTCACCCCTCCACTTT
>.|TRBV6-5|.|TRBJ1-1
CASFVASNTEAFF
TGTGCCAGCTTCGTGGCTTCGAACACTGAAGCTTTCTTT
>.|TRBV28|TRBD1|TRBJ2-7
CASSPTRTGGYEQYF
TGTGCCAGCAGCCCTACTAGGACAGGGGGCTACGAGCAGTACTTC
>.|TRBV5-4|.|TRBJ2-1
CASSLNSGSSYNEQFF
TGTGCCAGCAGTCTCAATAGCGGAAGCTCCTACAATGAGCAGTTCTTC
>.|TRBV10-3|TRBD1|TRBJ2-7
CAISSPGTGFFYEQYF
TGTGCCATCAGCAGTCCCGGGACAGGGTTTTTTTACGAGCAGTACTTC
>once|TRBV6-5|.|TRBJ1-1
CASSYKAAGEAFF
TGTGCCAGCAGTTACAAGGCGGCGGGCGAAGCTTTCTTT
>few|TRBV3-1/TRBV3-2|TRBD2|TRBJ2-7
CASSPIRDYPYEQYF
TGTGCCAGCAGCCCGATCCGGGACTATCCTTACGAGCAGTACTTC
>few|TRBV5-1|TRBD1|TRBJ1-2
CASRFDRGNYGYTF
TGCGCCAGCAGATTTGACAGGGGTAACTATGGCTACACCTTC
>.|TRBV12-5|.|TRBJ2-1
CASGSPASSGEQFF
TGTGCTAGTGGCTCCCCTGCGTCTTCAGGTGAGCAGTTCTTC
>.|TRBV5-4|.|TRBJ2-1
CASSYGGTGNNEQFF
TGTGCCAGCAGCTATGGGGGGACTGGCAACAATGAGCAGTTCTTC
>.|TRBV7-9|.|TRBJ1-6
CASSLESGNSPLHF
TGTGCCAGCAGCTTAGAGTCAGGAAATTCACCCCTCCACTTT
>.|TRBV6-4|.|TRBJ1-2
CASSDSYRPNYGYTF
TGTGCCAGCAGTGACTCTTACAGGCCTAACTATGGCTACACCTTC
>.|TRBV29-1|.|TRBJ1-1
CSVGGQGYSEAFF
TGCAGCGTTGGGGGTCAGGGATACAGTGAAGCTTTCTTT
>.|TRBV6-2/TRBV6-3|.|TRBJ1-1
CASSYSDRATEAFF
TGTGCCAGCAGTTACTCCGATCGAGCCACTGAAGCTTTCTTT
>.|TRBV7-8|.|TRBJ1-2
CASSSGLLNYGYTF
TGTGCCAGCAGCTCCGGACTTCTAAACTATGGCTACACCTTC
>.|TRBV4-3|TRBD2|TRBJ2-1
CASSQDASGGYNEQFF
TGCGCCAGCAGCCAAGATGCTAGCGGGGGTTACAATGAGCAGTTCTTC
>.|TRBV5-5|.|TRBJ2-1
CASSSGLYNEQFF
TGTGCCAGCAGTTCAGGGCTTTACAATGAGCAGTTCTTC
>.|TRBV28|.|TRBJ2-2
CASSPMYTGELFF
TGTGCCAGCAGTCCCATGTACACCGGGGAGCTGTTTTTT
>.|TRBV5-4|.|TRBJ2-5
CASSLSARKETQYF
TGTGCCAGCAGCTTGAGTGCGAGGAAAGAGACCCAGTACTTC
>.|TRBV4-1|.|TRBJ2-3
CASSQVPGEGTDTQYF
TGCGCCAGCAGCCAAGTCCCGGGAGAGGGCACAGATACGCAGTATTTT
>once|TRBV4-1|.|TRBJ1-1
CASSHLPLGPEAFF
TGCGCCAGCAGCCATCTCCCACTGGGGCCTGAAGCTTTCTTT
>once|TRBV5-8|TRBD2|TRBJ2-7
CASSGSGGGHIEQYF
TGTGCCAGCAGCGGTAGCGGGGGGGGGCATATCGAGCAGTACTTC
>.|TRBV24-1|TRBD2|TRBJ2-1
CATSDSPGAGVSYNEQFF
TGTGCCACCAGTGATTCCCCTGGGGCGGGGGTCTCCTACAATGAGCAGTTCTTC
>.|TRBV10-3|TRBD2|TRBJ2-1
CAISGGLGTYNEQFF
TGTGCCATCAGTGGCGGACTAGGAACCTACAATGAGCAGTTCTTC
>once|TRBV7-8|TRBD1|TRBJ1-1
CASSPSLDRQDEAFF
TGTGCCAGCAGCCCATCCCTGGACAGGCAGGATGAAGCTTTCTTT